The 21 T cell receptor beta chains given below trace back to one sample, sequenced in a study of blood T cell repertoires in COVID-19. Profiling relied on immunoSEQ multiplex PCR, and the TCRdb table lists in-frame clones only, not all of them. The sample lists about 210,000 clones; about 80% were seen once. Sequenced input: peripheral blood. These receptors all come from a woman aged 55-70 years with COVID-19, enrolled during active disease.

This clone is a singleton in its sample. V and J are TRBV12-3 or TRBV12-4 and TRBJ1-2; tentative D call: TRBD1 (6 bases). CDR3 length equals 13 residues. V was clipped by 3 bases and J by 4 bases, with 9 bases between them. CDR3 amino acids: CASSLGGLYGYTF. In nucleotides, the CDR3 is TGTGCCAGCAGTTTGGGGGGGCTCTATGGCTACACCTTC.

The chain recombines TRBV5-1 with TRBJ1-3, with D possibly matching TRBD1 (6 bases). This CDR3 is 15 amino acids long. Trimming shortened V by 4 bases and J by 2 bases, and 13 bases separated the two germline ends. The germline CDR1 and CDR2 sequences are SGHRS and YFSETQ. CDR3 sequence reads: CASSRDISPGNTIYF. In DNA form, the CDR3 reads TGCGCCAGCAGCAGGGACATCTCCCCTGGAAACACCATATATTTT.

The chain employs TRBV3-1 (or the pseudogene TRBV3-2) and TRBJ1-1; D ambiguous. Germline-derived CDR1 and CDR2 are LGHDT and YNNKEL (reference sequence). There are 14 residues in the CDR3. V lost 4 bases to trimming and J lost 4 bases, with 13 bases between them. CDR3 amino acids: CASSPAVSGTEAFF. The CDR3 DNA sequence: TGTGCCAGCAGCCCCGCGGTCTCGGGCACTGAAGCTTTCTTT.

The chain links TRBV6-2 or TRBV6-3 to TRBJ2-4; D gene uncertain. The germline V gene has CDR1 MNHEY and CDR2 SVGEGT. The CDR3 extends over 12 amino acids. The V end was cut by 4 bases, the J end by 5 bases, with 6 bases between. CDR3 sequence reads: CASSSAENIQYF. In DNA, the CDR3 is TGTGCCAGCAGTTCCGCGGAAAACATTCAGTACTTC.

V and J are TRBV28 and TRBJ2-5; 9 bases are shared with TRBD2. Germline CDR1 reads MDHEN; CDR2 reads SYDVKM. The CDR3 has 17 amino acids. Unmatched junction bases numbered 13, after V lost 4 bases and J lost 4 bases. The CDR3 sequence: CASSSLEIAGARETQYF. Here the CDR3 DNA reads TGTGCCAGCAGTTCCCTCGAGATAGCGGGAGCCCGAGAGACCCAGTACTTC.

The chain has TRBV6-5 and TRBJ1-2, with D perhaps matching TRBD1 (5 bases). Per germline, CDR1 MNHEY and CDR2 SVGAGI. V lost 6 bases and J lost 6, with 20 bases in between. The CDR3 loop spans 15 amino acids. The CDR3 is CASRGGGLITHGYTF. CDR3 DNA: TGTGCCAGCAGGGGGGGAGGGCTTATAACCCATGGCTACACCTTC.

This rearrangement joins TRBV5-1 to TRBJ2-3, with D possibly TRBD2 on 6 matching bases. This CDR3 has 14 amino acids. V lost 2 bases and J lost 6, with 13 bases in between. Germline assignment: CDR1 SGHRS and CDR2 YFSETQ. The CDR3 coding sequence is TGCGCCAGCAGCTTCGTTGCGGGGCAGGATACGCAGTATTTT. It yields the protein CASSFVAGQDTQYF.

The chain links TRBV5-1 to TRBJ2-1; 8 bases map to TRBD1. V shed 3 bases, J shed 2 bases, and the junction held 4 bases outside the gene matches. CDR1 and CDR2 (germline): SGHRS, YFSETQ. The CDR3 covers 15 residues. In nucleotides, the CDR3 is TGCGCCAGCAGCTCGTCGGGACAGGCCTACAATGAGCAGTTCTTC. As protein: CASSSSGQAYNEQFF.

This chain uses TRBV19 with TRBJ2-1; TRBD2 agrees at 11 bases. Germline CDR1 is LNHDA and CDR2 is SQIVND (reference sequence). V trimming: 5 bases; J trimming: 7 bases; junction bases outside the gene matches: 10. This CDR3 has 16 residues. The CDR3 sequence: CASSPSLAGGRNEQFF. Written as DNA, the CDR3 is TGTGCCAGTAGTCCATCTCTAGCGGGAGGTCGGAATGAGCAGTTCTTC.

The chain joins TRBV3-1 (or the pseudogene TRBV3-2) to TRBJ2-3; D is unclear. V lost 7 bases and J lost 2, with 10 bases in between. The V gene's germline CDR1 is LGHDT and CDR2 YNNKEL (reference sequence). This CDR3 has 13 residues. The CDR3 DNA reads TGTGCCAGCACCTTGGCCGCCACAGATACGCAGTATTTT. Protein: CASTLAATDTQYF.

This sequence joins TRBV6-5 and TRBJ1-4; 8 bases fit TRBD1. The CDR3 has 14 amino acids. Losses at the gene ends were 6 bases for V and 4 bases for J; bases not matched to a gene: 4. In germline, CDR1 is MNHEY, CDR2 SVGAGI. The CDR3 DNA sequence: TGTGCCAGCAGCCGCGACAGGGGTAATGAAAAACTGTTTTTT. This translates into CASSRDRGNEKLFF.

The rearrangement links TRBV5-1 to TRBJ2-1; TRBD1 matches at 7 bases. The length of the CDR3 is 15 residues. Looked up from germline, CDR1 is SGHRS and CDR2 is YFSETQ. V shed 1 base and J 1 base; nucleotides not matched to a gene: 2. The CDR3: CASSLQGDSYNEQFF. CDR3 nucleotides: TGCGCCAGCAGCTTGCAGGGGGATTCCTACAATGAGCAGTTCTTC.

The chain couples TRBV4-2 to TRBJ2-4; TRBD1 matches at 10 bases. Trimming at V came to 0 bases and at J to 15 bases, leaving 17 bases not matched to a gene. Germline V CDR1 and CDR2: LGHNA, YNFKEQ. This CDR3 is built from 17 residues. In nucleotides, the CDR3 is TGTGCCAGCAGCCAAGATAGTCTGGGACAGGGGTACACTACGCTGTACTTC. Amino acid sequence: CASSQDSLGQGYTTLYF.

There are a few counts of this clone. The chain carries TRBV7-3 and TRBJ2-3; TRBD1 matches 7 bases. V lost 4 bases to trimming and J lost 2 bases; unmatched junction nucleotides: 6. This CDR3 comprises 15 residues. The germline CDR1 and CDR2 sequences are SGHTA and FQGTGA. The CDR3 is CASSSRGLTTDTQYF. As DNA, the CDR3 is TGTGCCAGCAGCTCGAGGGGGCTCACCACAGATACGCAGTATTTT.

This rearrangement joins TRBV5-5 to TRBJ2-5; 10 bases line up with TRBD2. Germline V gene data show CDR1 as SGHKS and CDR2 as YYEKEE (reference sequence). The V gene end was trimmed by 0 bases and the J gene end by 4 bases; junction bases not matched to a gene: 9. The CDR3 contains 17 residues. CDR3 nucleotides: TGTGCCAGCAGCTTGGGGGTGCGAGCGGGAGGGGCAGAGACCCAGTACTTC. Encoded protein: CASSLGVRAGGAETQYF.

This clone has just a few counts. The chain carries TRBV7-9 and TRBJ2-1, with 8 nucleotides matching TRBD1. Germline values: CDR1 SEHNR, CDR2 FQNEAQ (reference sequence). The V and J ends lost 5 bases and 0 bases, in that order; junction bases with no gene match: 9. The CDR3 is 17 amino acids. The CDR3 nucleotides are TGTGCCAGCAGCCCAGCAGGGGGCAAGGGCTCCTACAATGAGCAGTTCTTC. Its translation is CASSPAGGKGSYNEQFF.

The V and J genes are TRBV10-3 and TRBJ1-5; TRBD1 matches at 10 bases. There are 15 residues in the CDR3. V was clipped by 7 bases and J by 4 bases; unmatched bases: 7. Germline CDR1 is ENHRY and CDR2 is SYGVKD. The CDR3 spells CAINSGTGANQPQHF. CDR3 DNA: TGTGCCATCAACTCCGGGACAGGGGCTAATCAGCCCCAGCATTTT.

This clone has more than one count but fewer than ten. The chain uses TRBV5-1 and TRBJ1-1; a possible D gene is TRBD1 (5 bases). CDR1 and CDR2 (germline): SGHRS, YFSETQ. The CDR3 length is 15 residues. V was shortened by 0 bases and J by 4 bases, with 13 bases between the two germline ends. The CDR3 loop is CASSLDGAGGTEAFF. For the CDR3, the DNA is TGCGCCAGCAGCTTGGACGGGGCCGGGGGCACTGAAGCTTTCTTT.

CDR3 in DNA: TGTGCCAGCAGCGTAGATGGGACTTATTATGGCTACACCTTC. The encoded protein is CASSVDGTYYGYTF. V and J are TRBV9 and TRBJ1-2, with D perhaps matching TRBD1 (5 bases). Between the trimmed V and J ends, which lost 0 bases and 5 bases, there was a span of 11 bases. Germline V gene data show CDR1 as SGDLS and CDR2 as YYNGEE. This CDR3 is built from 14 residues. The complete variable domain, with remaining parts taken from reference TRBV9 and TRBJ1-2, reads DSGVTQTPKHLITATGQRVTLRCSPRSGDLSVYWYQQSLDQGLQFLIQYYNGEERAKGNILERFSAQQFPDLHSELNLSSLELGDSALYFCASSVDGTYYGYTFGSGTRLTVV.

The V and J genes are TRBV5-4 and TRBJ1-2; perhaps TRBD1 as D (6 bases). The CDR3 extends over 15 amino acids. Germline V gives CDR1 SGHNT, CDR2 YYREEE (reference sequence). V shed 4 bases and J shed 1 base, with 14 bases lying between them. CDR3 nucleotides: TGTGCCAGCAGCCAAGGGGGAAACTTTAACTATGGCTACACCTTC. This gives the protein CASSQGGNFNYGYTF.

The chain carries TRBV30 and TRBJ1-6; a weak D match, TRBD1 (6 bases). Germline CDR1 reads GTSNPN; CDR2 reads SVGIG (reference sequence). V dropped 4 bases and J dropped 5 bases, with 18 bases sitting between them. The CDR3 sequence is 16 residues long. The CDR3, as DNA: TGTGCCTGGACAGCTAACGGGACACCTAATAATTCACCCCTCCACTTT. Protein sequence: CAWTANGTPNNSPLHF.